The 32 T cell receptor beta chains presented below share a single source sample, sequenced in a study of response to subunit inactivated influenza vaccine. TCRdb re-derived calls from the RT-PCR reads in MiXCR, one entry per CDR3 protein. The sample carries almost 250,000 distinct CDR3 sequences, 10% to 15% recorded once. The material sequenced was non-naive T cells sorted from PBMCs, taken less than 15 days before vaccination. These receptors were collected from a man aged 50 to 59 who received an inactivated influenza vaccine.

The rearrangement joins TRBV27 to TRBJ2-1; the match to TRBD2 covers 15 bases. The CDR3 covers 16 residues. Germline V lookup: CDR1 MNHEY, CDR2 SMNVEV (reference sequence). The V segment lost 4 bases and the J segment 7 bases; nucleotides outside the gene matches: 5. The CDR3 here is CASSYGLAGGMNEQFF. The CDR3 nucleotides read TGTGCCAGCAGTTATGGACTAGCGGGAGGGATGAATGAGCAGTTCTTC.

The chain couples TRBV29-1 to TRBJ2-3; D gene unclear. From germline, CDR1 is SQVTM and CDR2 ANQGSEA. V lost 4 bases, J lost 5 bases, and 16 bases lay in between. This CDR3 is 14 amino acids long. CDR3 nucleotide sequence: TGCAGCGTTGCGGTCTCATTATCACGAGATACGCAGTATTTT. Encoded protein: CSVAVSLSRDTQYF.

The CDR3 protein is CASSQGQGYAGELFF. As DNA, the CDR3 is TGCGCCAGCAGCCAGGGACAGGGTTACGCCGGGGAGCTGTTTTTT. The chain carries TRBV5-1 and TRBJ2-2; 9 positions match TRBD1. V was pared by 4 bases and J by 6 bases, with 7 bases of the junction left unmatched. The CDR3 has 15 amino acids. The germline gives CDR1 SGHRS, CDR2 YFSETQ.

DNA for the CDR3: TGTGCCAGCAGTAATGAGCGGGGAGCCTACGAGCAGTACTTC. It translates to CASSNERGAYEQYF. This chain joins TRBV25-1 and TRBJ2-7; 7 positions agree with TRBD2. The germline gives CDR1 MGHDK, CDR2 SYGVNS. The V segment lost 5 bases and the J segment 2 bases; nucleotides outside the gene matches: 6. The CDR3 length is 14 residues.

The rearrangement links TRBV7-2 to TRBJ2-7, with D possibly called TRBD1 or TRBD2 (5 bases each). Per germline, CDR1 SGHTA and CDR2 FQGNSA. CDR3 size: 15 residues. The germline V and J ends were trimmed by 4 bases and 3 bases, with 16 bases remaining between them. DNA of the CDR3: TGTGCCAGCAGCTCCCGGGACGGCCCCTACTACGAGCAGTACTTC. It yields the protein CASSSRDGPYYEQYF.

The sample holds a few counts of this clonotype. The CDR3 DNA sequence: TGTGCCAGCAGTACAGGGACTGGGGCCAACGTCCTGACTTTC. Encoded protein: CASSTGTGANVLTF. The chain carries TRBV6-2 or TRBV6-3 and TRBJ2-6; D possibly corresponds to TRBD1 (6 bases). Looked up from germline, CDR1 is MNHEY and CDR2 is SVGEGT. The CDR3 length is 14 residues. V lost 5 bases and J 2 bases, leaving 7 bases between the germline ends.

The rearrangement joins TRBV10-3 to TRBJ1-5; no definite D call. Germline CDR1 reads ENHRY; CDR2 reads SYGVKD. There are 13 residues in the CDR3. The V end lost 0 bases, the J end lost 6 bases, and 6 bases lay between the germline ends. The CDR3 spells CAISESPTQPQHF. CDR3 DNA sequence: TGTGCCATCAGTGAGTCACCCACTCAGCCCCAGCATTTT.

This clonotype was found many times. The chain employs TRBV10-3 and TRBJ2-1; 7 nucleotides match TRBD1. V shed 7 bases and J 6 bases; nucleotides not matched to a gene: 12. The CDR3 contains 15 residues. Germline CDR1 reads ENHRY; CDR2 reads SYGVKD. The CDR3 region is CAIKGQGTARNEQFF. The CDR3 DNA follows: TGTGCCATCAAGGGTCAGGGGACAGCCCGCAATGAGCAGTTCTTC.

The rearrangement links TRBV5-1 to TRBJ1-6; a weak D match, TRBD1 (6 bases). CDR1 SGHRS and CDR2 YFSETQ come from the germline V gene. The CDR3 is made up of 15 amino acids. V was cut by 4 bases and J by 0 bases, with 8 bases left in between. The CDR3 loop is CASSGQSSYNSPLHF. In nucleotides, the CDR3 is TGCGCCAGCAGCGGACAGAGCTCCTATAATTCACCCCTCCACTTT.

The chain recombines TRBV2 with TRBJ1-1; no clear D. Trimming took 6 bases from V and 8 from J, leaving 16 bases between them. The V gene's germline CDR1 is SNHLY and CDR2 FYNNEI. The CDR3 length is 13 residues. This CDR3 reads CASSRGIDGEAFF. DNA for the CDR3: TGTGCCAGCAGCCGAGGCATCGATGGAGAAGCTTTCTTT.

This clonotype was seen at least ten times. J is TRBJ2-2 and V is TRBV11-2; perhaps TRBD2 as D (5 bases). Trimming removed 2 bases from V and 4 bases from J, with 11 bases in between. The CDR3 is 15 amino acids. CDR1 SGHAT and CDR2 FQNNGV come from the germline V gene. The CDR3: CASSLMEAGTGELFF. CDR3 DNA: TGTGCCAGCAGCTTAATGGAGGCTGGCACCGGGGAGCTGTTTTTT.

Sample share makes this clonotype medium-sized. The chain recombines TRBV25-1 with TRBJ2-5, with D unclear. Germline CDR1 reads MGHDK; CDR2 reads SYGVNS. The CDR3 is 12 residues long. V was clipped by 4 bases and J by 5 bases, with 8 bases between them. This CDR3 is CASSGGWETQYF. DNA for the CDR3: TGTGCCAGCAGTGGGGGTTGGGAGACCCAGTACTTC.

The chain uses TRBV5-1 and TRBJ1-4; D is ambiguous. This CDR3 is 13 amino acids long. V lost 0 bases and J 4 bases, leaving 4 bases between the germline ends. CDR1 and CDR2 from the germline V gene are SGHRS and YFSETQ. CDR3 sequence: CASSLASNEKLFF. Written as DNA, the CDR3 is TGCGCCAGCAGCTTGGCCAGTAATGAAAAACTGTTTTTT.

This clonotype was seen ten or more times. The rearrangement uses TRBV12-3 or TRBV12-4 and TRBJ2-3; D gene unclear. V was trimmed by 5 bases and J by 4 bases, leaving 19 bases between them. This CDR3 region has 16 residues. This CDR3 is CASSPTGRYYADTQYF. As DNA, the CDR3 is TGTGCCAGCAGTCCCACGGGCAGGTATTACGCAGATACGCAGTATTTT.

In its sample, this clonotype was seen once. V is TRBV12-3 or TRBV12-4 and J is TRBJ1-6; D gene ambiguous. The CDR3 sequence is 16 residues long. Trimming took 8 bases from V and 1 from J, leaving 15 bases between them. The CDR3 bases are TGTGCCAGCGGGTCTCTCAGCAGATCCTATAATTCACCCCTCCACTTT. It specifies CASGSLSRSYNSPLHF.

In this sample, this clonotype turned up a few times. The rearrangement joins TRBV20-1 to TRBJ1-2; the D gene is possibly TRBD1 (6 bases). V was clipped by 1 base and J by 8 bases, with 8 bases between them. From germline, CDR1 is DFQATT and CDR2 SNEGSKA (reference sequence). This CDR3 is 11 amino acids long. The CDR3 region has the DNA TGCAGTGCTAGAGGGGGGGCCGGCTACACCTTC. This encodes CSARGGAGYTF.

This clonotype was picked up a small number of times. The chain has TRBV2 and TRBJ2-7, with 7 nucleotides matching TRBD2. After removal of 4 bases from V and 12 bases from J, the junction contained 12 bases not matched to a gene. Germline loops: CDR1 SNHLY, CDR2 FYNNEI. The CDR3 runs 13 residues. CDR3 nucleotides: TGTGCCAGCAGTGCCCTACGGGAGGCCCGGCCGTACTTC. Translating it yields CASSALREARPYF.

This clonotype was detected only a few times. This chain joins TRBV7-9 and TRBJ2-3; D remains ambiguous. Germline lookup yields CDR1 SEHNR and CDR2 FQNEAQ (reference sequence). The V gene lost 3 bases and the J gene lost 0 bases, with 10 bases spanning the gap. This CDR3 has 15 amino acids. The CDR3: CASSFYSSSTDTQYF. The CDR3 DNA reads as TGTGCCAGCAGCTTCTACTCCTCTAGCACAGATACGCAGTATTTT. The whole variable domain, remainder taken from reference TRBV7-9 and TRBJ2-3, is DTGVSQNPRHKITKRGQNVTFRCDPISEHNRLYWYRQTLGQGPEFLTYFQNEAQLEKSRLLSDRFSAERPKGSFSTLEIQRTEQGDSAMYLCASSFYSSSTDTQYFGPGTRLTVL.

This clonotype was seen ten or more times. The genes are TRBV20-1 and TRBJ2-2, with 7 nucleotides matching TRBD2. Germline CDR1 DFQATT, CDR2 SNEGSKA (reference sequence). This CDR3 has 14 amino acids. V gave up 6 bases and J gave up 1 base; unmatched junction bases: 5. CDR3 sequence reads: CSAMGTKNTGELFF. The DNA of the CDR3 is TGCAGTGCCATGGGGACTAAGAACACCGGGGAGCTGTTTTTT.

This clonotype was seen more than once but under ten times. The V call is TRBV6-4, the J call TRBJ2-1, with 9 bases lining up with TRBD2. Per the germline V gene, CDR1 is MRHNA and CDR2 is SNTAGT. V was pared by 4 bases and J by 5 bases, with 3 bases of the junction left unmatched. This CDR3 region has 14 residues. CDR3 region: CASSGSGGNNEQFF. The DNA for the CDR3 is TGTGCCAGCAGTGGTAGCGGGGGCAACAATGAGCAGTTCTTC.

The CDR3 nucleotides read TGTGCCAGCAGCCCGCAGGGGGCATCACCCCTCCACTTT. Protein: CASSPQGASPLHF. This sequence joins TRBV7-2 and TRBJ1-6; 8 nucleotides match TRBD1. Germline V CDR1 and CDR2: SGHTA, FQGNSA. This CDR3 has 13 amino acids. The V segment lost 5 bases and the J segment 10 bases; nucleotides outside the gene matches: 4.

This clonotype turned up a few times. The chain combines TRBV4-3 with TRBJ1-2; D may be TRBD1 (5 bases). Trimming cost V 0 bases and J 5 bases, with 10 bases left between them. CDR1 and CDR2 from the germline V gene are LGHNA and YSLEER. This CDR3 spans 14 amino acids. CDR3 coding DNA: TGCGCCAGCAGCCAAGATCCGACAGTGTATGGCTACACCTTC. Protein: CASSQDPTVYGYTF.

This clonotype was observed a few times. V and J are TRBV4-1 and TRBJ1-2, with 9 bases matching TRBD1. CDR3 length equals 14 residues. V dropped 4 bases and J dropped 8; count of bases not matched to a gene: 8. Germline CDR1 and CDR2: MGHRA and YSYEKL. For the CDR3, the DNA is TGCGCCAGCAGCCCGACAGGGGGGGTATTAGGCTACACCTTC. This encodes CASSPTGGVLGYTF.

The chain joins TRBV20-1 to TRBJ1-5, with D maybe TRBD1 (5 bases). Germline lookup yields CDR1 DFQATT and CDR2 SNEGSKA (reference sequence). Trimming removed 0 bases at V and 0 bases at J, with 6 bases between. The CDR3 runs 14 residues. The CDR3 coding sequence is TGCAGTGCTAGAGAGGGGGGTAGCAATCAGCCCCAGCATTTT. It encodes CSAREGGSNQPQHF.

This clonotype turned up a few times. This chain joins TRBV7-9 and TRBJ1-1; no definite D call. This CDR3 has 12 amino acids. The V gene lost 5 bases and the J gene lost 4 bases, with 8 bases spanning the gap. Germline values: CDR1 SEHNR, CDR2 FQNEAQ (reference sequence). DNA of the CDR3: TGTGCCAGCAGCACTCTCGTCACTGAAGCTTTCTTT. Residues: CASSTLVTEAFF.

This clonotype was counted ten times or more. CDR3 nucleotide sequence: TGCGCCAGCAGTCCCGGGACAGGGGCTTACAATGAGCAGTTCTTC. Protein: CASSPGTGAYNEQFF. This chain uses TRBV5-1 with TRBJ2-1; 10 nucleotides line up with TRBD1. This CDR3 is built from 15 residues. The J segment lost 4 bases and the V segment lost 5 bases, leaving 6 bases of the junction unmatched. Germline-derived CDR1 and CDR2 are SGHRS and YFSETQ.

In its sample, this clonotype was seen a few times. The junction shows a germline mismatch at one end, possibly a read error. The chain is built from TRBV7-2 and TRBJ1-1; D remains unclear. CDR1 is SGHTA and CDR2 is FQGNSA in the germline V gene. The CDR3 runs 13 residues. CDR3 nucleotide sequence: TGTGCCAGCAGCGTAGCTTCTACCACTGAAGCTTTCTTT. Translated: CASSVASTTEAFF.

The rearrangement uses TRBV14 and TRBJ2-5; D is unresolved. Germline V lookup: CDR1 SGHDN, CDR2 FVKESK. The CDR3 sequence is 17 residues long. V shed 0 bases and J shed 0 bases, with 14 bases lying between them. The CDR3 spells CASSQDYRTTYQETQYF. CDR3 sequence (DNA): TGTGCCAGCAGCCAAGATTATCGAACAACGTACCAAGAGACCCAGTACTTC.

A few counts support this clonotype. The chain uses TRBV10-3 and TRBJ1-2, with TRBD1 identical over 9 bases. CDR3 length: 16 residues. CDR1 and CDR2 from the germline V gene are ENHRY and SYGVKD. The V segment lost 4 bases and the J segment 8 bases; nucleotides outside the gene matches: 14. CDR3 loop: CAISARDSGTGNGYTF. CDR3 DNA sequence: TGTGCCATCAGTGCCCGCGATTCCGGGACAGGGAACGGCTACACCTTC.

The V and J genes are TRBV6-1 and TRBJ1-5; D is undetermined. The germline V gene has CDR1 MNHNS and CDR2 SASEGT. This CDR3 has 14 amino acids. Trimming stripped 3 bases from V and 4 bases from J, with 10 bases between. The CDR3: CASSELRQNQPQHF. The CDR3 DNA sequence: TGTGCCAGCAGTGAGCTAAGGCAGAATCAGCCCCAGCATTTT.

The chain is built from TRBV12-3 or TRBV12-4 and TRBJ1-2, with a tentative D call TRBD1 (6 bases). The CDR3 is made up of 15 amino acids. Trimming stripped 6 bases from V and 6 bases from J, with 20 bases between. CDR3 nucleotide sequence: TGTGCCAGCAGCACCACTATACAGGGCTTCGATGGCTACACCTTC. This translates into CASSTTIQGFDGYTF.

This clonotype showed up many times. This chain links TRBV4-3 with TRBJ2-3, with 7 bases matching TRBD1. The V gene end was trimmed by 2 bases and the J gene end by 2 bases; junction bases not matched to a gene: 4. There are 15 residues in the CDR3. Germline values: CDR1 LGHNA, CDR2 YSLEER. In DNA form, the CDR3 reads TGCGCCAGCAGCCAATGGACAGGATTCACAGATACGCAGTATTTT. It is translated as CASSQWTGFTDTQYF.